Each of the 3 T cell receptor beta chains below was sequenced from the same sample in a study of blood T cell repertoires in COVID-19. TCRdb's copy holds only in-frame clones and misses some; the assay was immunoSEQ multiplex PCR. The sample shows some 150,000 clones, 86% of them seen only once. Source material: peripheral blood. All receptors come from a woman aged 55-75 years with acute or convalescent COVID-19.

The chain carries TRBV24-1 and TRBJ2-1, with TRBD1 matching over 7 bases. The CDR3 consists of 15 residues. Germline V CDR1 and CDR2: KGHDR, SFDVKD. Losses at the gene ends were 4 bases for V and 0 bases for J; bases not matched to a gene: 2. CDR3 residues: CATSEGQSSYNEQFF. DNA of the CDR3: TGTGCCACCAGTGAGGGACAGAGCTCCTACAATGAGCAGTTCTTC.

V is TRBV6-5 and J is TRBJ2-7; TRBD2 aligns across 12 bases. Trimming took 4 bases from V and 4 from J; bases not matched to a gene: 8. This CDR3 contains 16 residues. CDR1 and CDR2 (germline): MNHEY, SVGAGI. CDR3: CASSSPPSGGVYEQYF. In nucleotides, the CDR3 is TGTGCCAGCAGTTCGCCGCCTAGCGGGGGGGTGTACGAGCAGTACTTC.

The gene calls are TRBV7-9 and TRBJ1-1, with 12 bases that match TRBD1. With V trimmed by 3 bases and J by 4 bases, 3 bases remained unmatched. The CDR3 runs to 15 residues. CDR1 is SEHNR, CDR2 FQNEAQ, per germline (reference sequence). The CDR3 DNA follows: TGTGCCAGCAGCTTGGGACAGGGGGCACGCACTGAAGCTTTCTTT. Its protein product is CASSLGQGARTEAFF.